This TCR beta chain was captured in a study of T cell responses to AZD1222 COVID-19 vaccine (dated by TCRdb to the early 2020s). Study-level background: Because spike-specific TCR depth and breadth did not differ between the two schedules, AZD1222 recipients who got a second dose at roughly 4 weeks were pooled with those who got a second dose at roughly 12 weeks. Enrollment into the trials was organized by age into subgroups of 18-55, 56-69 and 70-plus years, and those subgroups contained roughly 160, 29 and 62 TCR-sequenced participants, respectively. A total of approximately 250 trial participants underwent TCR sequencing, of whom around 210 had received two doses of AZD1222 and about 25 had received two doses of the MenACWY control vaccine.

Findings and caveats that apply to the study as a whole: Reportedly, close to half of the unique spike-specific TCRs recognized epitopes lying outside the regions that are mutated in the B.1.351 and B.1.1.7 variants. Because no day 14 peak-response samples were available, the repertoires could be characterized only after the peak T cell response. After two AZD1222 doses, both the breadth and the depth of spike-specific TCRs were significantly higher than at day 0 and than in MenACWY recipients. CD4 TCRs associated with the vaccine covered the entire spike protein, and the dominant responses were in regions 160-218 and 743-854. The 56-69-year group was small, and its depth increase did not reach significance, likely because of low power. Participants were mostly white British, with more females than males. The authors suggested clonal diversity may have been underestimated. Conclusions about previously exposed vaccinees are limited, since just a handful of AZD1222 recipients were seropositive for SARS-CoV-2 at baseline.

With regard to this clone: Which antigen it targets is not known. No much larger clone exists at a distance of one base, and base qualities are not known.

The CDR3 spans 15 residues, from the cysteine through the phenylalanine. Only the CDR3 part of the read is kept: 45 bases, read in frame from the first base. CDR1 and CDR2 are drawn from the germline V gene: MDHEN, SYDVKM. V drops 5 bases and J drops 1 base, leaving 15 bases in between. The time point label for this specimen denotes: baseline before first vaccination. The vaccinee samples were drawn from two UK trials, COV001 and COV002, one of which was a single-blind randomized controlled phase 2/3 trial testing AZD1222 (ChAdOx1 nCoV-19) in healthy adults. For TCRbeta chain sequencing, PBMC samples from trial participants were taken at day 0 and at day 28 after the second dose. The CDR3 regions of human TCRbeta chains were analyzed by immunosequencing. As for how the authors treated the data: Repertoire TCRs were checked for matches against a reference library of SARS-CoV-2-specific TCRs that had been generated using the MIRA antigen-specificity platform. Breadth was defined as the fraction of unique TCRs that were SARS-CoV-2-associated, and depth was defined as the fraction of total T cells that were SARS-CoV-2-associated. Using the MIRA data, each spike-specific TCR was assigned both to the spike region to which the TCR was reactive and to a CD4 or CD8 class. Log10-transformed breadth and depth values were compared by one-way ANOVA with Sidak's multiple comparisons tests. In TCRdb, the immuneACCESS table is reduced to in-frame sequences with V and J assigned. These tables do not hold every clone; where another copy was compared, an unresolved V gene accounts for under half, and the others remain unexplained. V and J calls and clone size follow that table, whereas D and trimming were derived from the DNA. This sample gives about 150,000 clones in total; approximately 90% of them show up just once. The top ten constitute 4.5% to 6.5% of the sample.

Here the chain combines TRBV28 and TRBJ2-7, with a tentative D gene TRBD2 over 6 matching bases. The specimen was peripheral blood, collected on day 0 of AZD1222 vaccination. The clonotype comes from an adult in good health. The DNA reads TGTGCCAGCAGTCCTTTTCAGCGGGTTTCCTACGAGCAGTACTTC. Translated, it reads CASSPFQRVSYEQYF. Full variable domain (CDR3 extended with the reference TRBV28 and TRBJ2-7 proteins): DVKVTQSSRYLVKRTGEKVFLECVQDMDHENMFWYRQDPGLGLRLIYFSYDVKMKEKGDIPEGYSVSREKKERFSLILESASTNQTSMYLCASSPFQRVSYEQYFGPGTRLTVT.